A single T cell receptor (beta chain) is shown here with its context. A few counts support this clone. It has no known antigen specificity. The sample holds no much larger clone one base away, and base qualities are not on file. The CDR3 regions of human TCRbeta chains were analyzed by immunosequencing. In the source study's methods: TCRs in the repertoires were compared against a reference library of SARS-CoV-2-specific TCRs that had been generated with the MIRA antigen-specificity platform. Breadth was defined as the fraction of unique TCRs that were SARS-CoV-2-associated. Depth was defined as the fraction of total T cells that were SARS-CoV-2-associated. Using the MIRA data, every spike-specific TCR was mapped to the spike region that the TCR reacted to and assigned to either a CD4 or a CD8 class. Log10-transformed breadth and depth values were compared by one-way ANOVA with Sidak's multiple comparisons tests. What TCRdb holds here is the immuneACCESS table cut down to in-frame rearrangements. Part of the clones is not present; checked against another copy, under half of the missing clones reflect an unresolved V gene, and the others are unexplained. For V, J and clone size, that table is used; D and trimming come from the DNA. For this sample the table gives some 140,000 clones, of which about 80% were detected only once. Clones ranked in the top ten supply approximately 4% of the sample.

CDR1 and CDR2 were assigned from the germline V gene as SNHLY and FYNNEI. Trimmed from V: 6 bases; trimmed from J: 5 bases; junction bases lacking a gene match: 8. Including the terminal cysteine and phenylalanine, the CDR3 comprises 15 residues. CDR3 DNA is the only sequence kept; it has 45 bases, read in frame from the first base. This specimen comes from a study of T cell responses to AZD1222 COVID-19 vaccine (TCRdb year 2021). Looking at the study overall: Because spike-specific TCR depth and breadth did not differ between the two schedules, AZD1222 recipients who got a second dose at roughly 4 weeks were pooled with those who got a second dose at roughly 12 weeks. TCR sequencing covered 233 trial participants: 200 to 220 given two doses of AZD1222 and approximately 26 given two doses of MenACWY control vaccine. Trial participants were enrolled by age into subgroups of 18-55, 56-69 and 70-plus years, and around 150, 29 and 61 TCR-sequenced participants, respectively, were included in these subgroups.

In the paper's terms, the time point label means: baseline before first vaccination. The vaccinee samples were drawn from two UK trials, COV001 and COV002, one of which was a single-blind randomized controlled phase 2/3 trial testing AZD1222 (ChAdOx1 nCoV-19) in healthy adults. For TCRbeta chain sequencing, PBMC samples from trial participants were taken at day 0 and at day 28 after the second dose. Study-level results and caveats: Nearly half of unique spike-specific TCRs reportedly recognized epitopes outside regions mutated in the B.1.351 and B.1.1.7 variants. Conclusions about previously exposed vaccinees were limited because only a handful of AZD1222 recipients were SARS-CoV-2 seropositive at baseline. A significant rise in spike-specific TCR breadth and depth was observed after two AZD1222 doses relative to day 0 and relative to MenACWY recipients. Because no samples from the day 14 peak response were available, repertoires could be characterized only after the peak T cell response. Most participants were white British and females outnumbered males, and the authors suggested that clonal diversity may have been underestimated. In the small 56-69-year group, the increase in depth fell short of significance, most likely because of low power. The whole spike protein was spanned by vaccine-associated CD4 TCRs, and dominant responses were seen in regions 160-218 and 743-854.

The chain uses TRBV2 and TRBJ2-1; 9 of the junction bases match TRBD2. The starting material was peripheral blood, obtained on day 0 of AZD1222 vaccination. The receptor was isolated from an adult in good health. The CDR3 loop reads CASRGSGGGNNEQFF. The sequence in DNA is TGTGCCAGCAGAGGTAGCGGGGGTGGAAACAATGAGCAGTTCTTC.